This T cell receptor (beta chain) was obtained from a study of CD8 T cells in Susac syndrome. Roughly 0.5 to 1 ug RNA was reverse transcribed with random hexamers. TCRdb analysed the immunoSEQ multiplex PCR reads with MiXCR anew, one entry per CDR3 protein. The sample shows under 55,000 distinct CDR3 sequences, 93% of them seen only once. Input material: CD8+ T cells from PBMCs. The receptor was derived from a human donor with multiple sclerosis.

This CDR3 reads CASSQPGNEQFF. Written as DNA, the CDR3 is TGTGCCAGCTCCCAGCCTGGGAATGAGCAGTTCTTC. The rearrangement uses TRBV9 and TRBJ2-1; D not certain. The V and J ends lost 7 bases and 7 bases respectively, with 12 bases between them. The CDR3 sequence is 12 residues long. Germline V lookup: CDR1 SGDLS, CDR2 YYNGEE. Filled out from reference TRBV9 and TRBJ2-1, the complete variable domain reads DSGVTQTPKHLITATGQRVTLRCSPRSGDLSVYWYQQSLDQGLQFLIQYYNGEERAKGNILERFSAQQFPDLHSELNLSSLELGDSALYFCASSQPGNEQFFGPGTRLTVL.